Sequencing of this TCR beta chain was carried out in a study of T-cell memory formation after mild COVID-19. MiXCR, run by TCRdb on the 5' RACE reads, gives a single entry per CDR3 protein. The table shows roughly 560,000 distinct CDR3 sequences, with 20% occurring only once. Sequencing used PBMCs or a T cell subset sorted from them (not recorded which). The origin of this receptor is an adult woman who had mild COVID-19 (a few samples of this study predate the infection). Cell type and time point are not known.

For the CDR3, the DNA is TGTGCCAGCAGTGCGGGGACAATGAACACTGAAGCTTTCTTT. As protein: CASSAGTMNTEAFF. The chain links TRBV2 to TRBJ1-1; D may be TRBD1 (6 bases). The CDR3 contains 14 residues. V was shortened by 4 bases and J by 0 bases, with 9 bases between the two germline ends. Germline V gene sequence: CDR1 SNHLY, CDR2 FYNNEI.